One sample yielded the 18 T cell receptor beta chains listed below, sequenced in a study of siplizumab effects on memory and regulatory T cells. Here immunoSEQ multiplex PCR was the method, and the copy in TCRdb shows in-frame clones only, minus some. Here the sample spans 95,000 to 100,000 clones, around 90% being singletons. The sequencing sample was made of non-Treg CD4+ T cells sorted from blood. These receptors were collected from a human donor in good health.

The chain recombines TRBV6-4 with TRBJ2-3, with D unclear. CDR3 length: 13 residues. CDR1 is MRHNA, CDR2 SNTAGT, per germline. V lost 4 bases and J lost 4, with 9 bases in between. DNA of the CDR3: TGTGCCAGCAGTGCTGAGCGTGCAGATACGCAGTATTTT. Its translation is CASSAERADTQYF.

The rearrangement uses TRBV2 and TRBJ2-5; 7 nucleotides match TRBD1. The germline gives CDR1 SNHLY, CDR2 FYNNEI. The CDR3 contains 15 residues. Trimming cost V 6 bases and J 9 bases; bases outside gene matches: 16. CDR3 bases: TGTGCCAGCAGCCAACAGGGGTGGGGAAGGTGGGCCCAGTACTTC. Its protein product is CASSQQGWGRWAQYF. Full variable domain (missing parts from reference TRBV2 and TRBJ2-5): EPEVTQTPSHQVTQMGQEVILRCVPISNHLYFYWYRQILGQKVEFLVSFYNNEISEKSEIFDDQFSVERPDGSNFTLKIRSTKLEDSAMYFCASSQQGWGRWAQYFGPGTRLLVL.

This clone has more than one count but fewer than ten. This chain links TRBV11-2 with TRBJ2-7, with D unclear. CDR1 is SGHAT and CDR2 is FQNNGV in the germline V gene. The CDR3 length is 13 residues. V lost 6 bases and J lost 5, with 14 bases in between. The CDR3: CASRSQDAHEQYF. The DNA of the CDR3 is TGTGCCAGCAGATCCCAGGATGCCCACGAGCAGTACTTC.

This clone was seen only once. The chain uses TRBV7-8 and TRBJ2-5; D not certain. The V gene lost 2 bases and the J gene lost 2 bases, with 0 bases spanning the gap. This CDR3 is built from 11 residues. Per germline, CDR1 SGHVS and CDR2 FQNEAQ. DNA of the CDR3: TGTGCCAGCAGCTTACAAGAGACCCAGTACTTC. Translated: CASSLQETQYF.

The chain joins TRBV6-6 to TRBJ2-5; D remains unclear. Trimming removed 0 bases from V and 5 bases from J, with 7 bases in between. CDR1 and CDR2 from the germline V gene are MNHNY and SVGAGI (reference sequence). CDR3 size: 13 residues. The CDR3: CASSYSGYETQYF. In nucleotides, the CDR3 is TGTGCCAGCAGTTACTCGGGGTACGAGACCCAGTACTTC.

The chain employs TRBV6-1 and TRBJ1-2, with D possibly TRBD1 on 6 matching bases. This CDR3 spans 13 amino acids. The V end was cut by 5 bases, the J end by 8 bases, with 15 bases between. Germline-derived CDR1 and CDR2 are MNHNS and SASEGT. Here the CDR3 reads CASSTSDRRGYTF. CDR3 nucleotides: TGTGCCAGCAGTACCTCGGACAGACGGGGCTACACCTTC.

V and J are TRBV4-3 and TRBJ1-2; D ambiguous. Trimming cost V 0 bases and J 4 bases, with 12 bases left between them. The CDR3 consists of 15 residues. Germline V gene lookup returns CDR1 LGHNA and CDR2 YSLEER. DNA for the CDR3: TGCGCCAGCAGCCAAGATAAAACGGCGACCTATGGCTACACCTTC. As protein: CASSQDKTATYGYTF.

The chain uses TRBV9 and TRBJ2-7; 7 bases align to TRBD1. The junction had 10 bases not matched to a gene; V was cut back by 4 bases and J by 3 bases. Germline loops: CDR1 SGDLS, CDR2 YYNGEE. The CDR3 is 15 amino acids. The CDR3 protein is CASSPSTGIGYEQYF. In nucleotides, the CDR3 is TGTGCCAGCAGCCCGTCGACAGGGATTGGCTACGAGCAGTACTTC.

This chain connects TRBV11-3 to TRBJ2-5; TRBD2 agrees at 9 bases. From germline, CDR1 is SGHNT and CDR2 YENEEA. The CDR3 runs to 14 residues. The junction had 6 bases not matched to a gene; V was cut back by 6 bases and J by 4 bases. The CDR3 DNA follows: TGTGCCAGCAGTCCGGGACTAGCCTTAGAGACCCAGTACTTC. Its protein is CASSPGLALETQYF.

The V gene is TRBV5-1, the J gene TRBJ2-7, with a tentative D call TRBD2 (5 bases). Trimming removed 2 bases at V and 6 bases at J, with 18 bases between. Germline V gene lookup returns CDR1 SGHRS and CDR2 YFSETQ. This CDR3 is 15 amino acids long. The CDR3 DNA reads as TGCGCCAGCAGCTTTGAAGGACCGCGGGCCGGCGAGCAGTACTTC. It specifies CASSFEGPRAGEQYF.

This clone was observed once. At the DNA level, this CDR3 is encoded by other sequences in the same sample as well. V gene TRBV5-6 combines with J gene TRBJ2-1; 9 nucleotides line up with TRBD1. The germline V gene has CDR1 SGHDT and CDR2 YYEEEE. The J segment lost 8 bases and the V segment lost 4 bases, leaving 4 bases of the junction unmatched. This CDR3 has 13 amino acids. The CDR3 region has the DNA TGTGCCAGCAGCCTGGACAGGGGTGATGAGCAGTTCTTC. This translates into CASSLDRGDEQFF.

This clone was counted once. The chain has TRBV19 and TRBJ2-7, with TRBD2 identical over 9 bases. Trimming cost V 3 bases and J 3 bases; bases outside gene matches: 9. Germline CDR1 and CDR2: LNHDA and SQIVND (reference sequence). The CDR3 extends over 16 amino acids. CDR3 sequence: CASSMGGGLALYEQYF. The CDR3, as DNA: TGTGCCAGTAGTATGGGAGGGGGACTAGCTCTCTACGAGCAGTACTTC.

The chain employs TRBV25-1 and TRBJ2-1, with 9 nucleotides matching TRBD2. Germline V gives CDR1 MGHDK, CDR2 SYGVNS. V lost 5 bases, J lost 6 bases, and 8 bases stayed unmatched. The CDR3 loop spans 15 amino acids. CDR3 bases: TGTGCCAGCAGTTTAGCTAGCGGGACGGGCAATGAGCAGTTCTTC. Protein: CASSLASGTGNEQFF. Variable domain in full (rest from reference TRBV25-1 and TRBJ2-1): EADIYQTPRYLVIGTGKKITLECSQTMGHDKMYWYQQDPGMELHLIHYSYGVNSTEKGDLSSESTVSRIRTEHFPLTLESARPSHTSQYLCASSLASGTGNEQFFGPGTRLTVL.

The CDR3 sequence is CAWSPQGNQPQHF. CDR3 sequence (DNA): TGTGCCTGGAGTCCACAGGGCAATCAGCCCCAGCATTTT. The rearrangement uses TRBV30 and TRBJ1-5; D possibly corresponds to TRBD1 (5 bases). Trimming took off 2 bases at V and 2 bases at J, with 7 bases between the two ends. CDR3 size: 13 residues. Germline V gene data show CDR1 as GTSNPN and CDR2 as SVGIG (reference sequence).

The chain couples TRBV2 to TRBJ1-5; D is undetermined. This CDR3 has 14 amino acids. The V end was cut by 6 bases, the J end by 5 bases, with 14 bases between. Germline V lookup: CDR1 SNHLY, CDR2 FYNNEI. CDR3: CASSGWSGDQPQHF. CDR3 bases: TGTGCCAGCAGCGGGTGGAGCGGGGATCAGCCCCAGCATTTT.

The chain uses TRBV14 and TRBJ2-7; D tentatively reads TRBD1 or TRBD2 (5 bases each). Germline CDR1 reads SGHDN; CDR2 reads FVKESK. The V and J ends lost 4 bases and 5 bases respectively, with 21 bases between them. The CDR3 length is 16 residues. The CDR3 region is CASSRPGWQGVHEQYF. The CDR3 nucleotides read TGTGCCAGCAGCCGGCCAGGATGGCAGGGAGTGCACGAGCAGTACTTC.

J is TRBJ1-3 and V is TRBV29-1, with 7 bases that match TRBD1. This CDR3 spans 17 amino acids. The germline V gene encodes CDR1 SQVTM and CDR2 ANQGSEA. The V gene end was trimmed by 0 bases and the J gene end by 1 base; junction bases not matched to a gene: 9. The DNA for the CDR3 is TGCAGCGTTGAAGATCGAGCCAGGGGGTTTTCTGGAAACACCATATATTTT. This translates into CSVEDRARGFSGNTIYF.

V is TRBV6-6 and J is TRBJ1-3; 8 bases align to TRBD1. Germline lookup yields CDR1 MNHNY and CDR2 SVGAGI (reference sequence). J was trimmed by 3 bases and V by 0 bases; bases with no gene match: 1. This CDR3 is 15 amino acids long. The CDR3 sequence is CASSYSTGGGNTIYF. CDR3 DNA: TGTGCCAGCAGTTACTCCACAGGGGGTGGAAACACCATATATTTT.